Listed here is a single T cell receptor beta chain. Every sample had its cDNA made across eight separate reactions. Both the TCRalpha cDNA and the TCRbeta cDNA were taken through two nested PCRs, lasting 16 and 9 cycles. From the 5' RACE reads, TCRdb lists one entry per CDR3 protein and no DNA. The repertoire table contains 400,000 to 500,000 distinct CDR3 sequences. This sample is part of a study of monozygotic twins with inflammatory bowel disease. Looked up from germline, CDR1 is SGHRS and CDR2 is YFSETQ. This CDR3 spans 16 amino acids. The chain uses TRBV5-1 and TRBJ1-1; TCRdb names TRBD1, which stays unverified in the absence of DNA. The material sequenced was blood. This sequence was found in a human donor with ulcerative colitis or Crohn's disease, or a healthy co-twin of an affected twin (not recorded which). CDR3 protein: CASSWPGQGMNTEAFF. The whole variable domain, remainder taken from reference TRBV5-1 and TRBJ1-1, is KAGVTQTPRYLIKTRGQQVTLSCSPISGHRSVSWYQQTPGQGLQFLFEYFSETQRNKGNFPGRFSGRQFSNSRSEMNVSTLELGDSALYLCASSWPGQGMNTEAFFGQGTRLTVV.